The 24 T cell receptor beta chains in this list originate from one sample, sequenced in a study of T cells in Graves' hyperthyroidism and ophthalmopathy. TCR beta CDR3 region amplification was performed from RNA transcripts. TCR CDR3 regions were first amplified by RT-PCR with HTBI primers. MiXCR, applied by TCRdb to the multiplex PCR reads, yields one record per CDR3 protein. The top ten hold 34% of the sample, which has about 640,000 distinct CDR3 sequences, 20% to 25% seen once. Sequenced: blood. The receptors were sampled from a man in his thirties or forties with Graves' ophthalmopathy.

The chain carries TRBV7-9 and TRBJ1-2; D is possibly TRBD1 (5 bases). V lost 6 bases, J lost 5 bases, and 16 bases lay in between. The V gene's germline CDR1 is SEHNR and CDR2 FQNEAQ (reference sequence). CDR3 length equals 14 residues. CDR3 sequence reads: CASSWDLPWYGYTF. As DNA, the CDR3 is TGTGCCAGCAGTTGGGACCTCCCCTGGTATGGCTACACCTTC.

Comment on this clonotype: A much larger clone differs by one base, so this may be a read error. V gene TRBV15 combines with J gene TRBJ2-3, with 11 bases aligning to TRBD2. The CDR3 spans 15 residues. Germline V gene sequence: CDR1 LNHNV, CDR2 YYDKDF (reference sequence). The chain's CDR3 is CATKLTSGGTDMQYF. CDR3 coding DNA: TGTGCCACCAAGCTTACTAGCGGGGGCACAGATATGCAGTATTTT.

DNA for the CDR3: TGTGCCAGCAGTTACTCTGCCCCAGATACGCAGTATTTT. Translating it yields CASSYSAPDTQYF. The chain employs TRBV6-6 and TRBJ2-3; no firm D call. The CDR3 covers 13 residues. Germline V gives CDR1 MNHNY, CDR2 SVGAGI (reference sequence). The ends were cut back, 0 bases at V and 4 bases at J, with 5 bases in the middle.

Comment on this clonotype: This could be a read error, since a much larger clone is one nucleotide away. This chain links TRBV11-2 with TRBJ1-1; 7 bases map to TRBD1. Per the germline V gene, CDR1 is SGHAT and CDR2 is FQNNGV. The CDR3 sequence is 13 residues long. CDR3 coding DNA: TGTACCAGCAGCTACGACAGGGCGGTTGAAGCTTTCTTT. This gives the protein CTSSYDRAVEAFF.

A remark on this clonotype: The junction differs from germline at one of its ends, possibly a read error. V usage is TRBV6-6 and J usage is TRBJ2-7, with 7 bases lining up with TRBD1. From germline, CDR1 is MNHNY and CDR2 SVGAGI (reference sequence). The CDR3 runs 14 residues. CDR3 coding DNA: TGTGCCGGCAGTGCGGACAGGAGACCCTACGAGCAGTACTTC. This gives the protein CAGSADRRPYEQYF.

This clonotype has a count of ten or more. The chain employs TRBV12-3 or TRBV12-4 and TRBJ2-1, with D possibly being TRBD1 (6 bases). This CDR3 contains 16 residues. V dropped 1 base and J dropped 3 bases, with 13 bases sitting between them. This CDR3 reads CASSLVQRQDYNEQFF. In DNA, the CDR3 is TGTGCCAGCAGTTTAGTGCAGAGACAGGACTACAATGAGCAGTTCTTC.

The V and J genes are TRBV7-3 and TRBJ2-5; no clear D. This CDR3 spans 14 amino acids. In germline, CDR1 is SGHTA, CDR2 FQGTGA. V was pared by 1 base and J by 5 bases, with 11 bases between. CDR3 in DNA: TGTGCCAGCAGCTTAATTGCCGGGTTGGAGACCCAGTACTTC. Translation gives CASSLIAGLETQYF.

The chain has TRBV3-1 and TRBJ2-2; a weak D match, TRBD1 (5 bases). V was clipped by 3 bases and J by 4 bases, with 18 bases between them. CDR3 length equals 17 residues. Germline V gene sequence: CDR1 LGHDT, CDR2 YNNKEL (reference sequence). The CDR3 nucleotides are TGTGCCAGCAGCCACGGGCCCGGCGACAGTCCCACCGGGGAGCTGTTTTTT. It is translated as CASSHGPGDSPTGELFF.

This rearrangement joins TRBV12-3 or TRBV12-4 to TRBJ2-3, with 14 nucleotides matching TRBD2. This CDR3 is 16 amino acids long. The trim removed 5 bases at V and 6 bases at J, leaving 7 bases unmatched. CDR3 amino acids: CASSGGTSGSVDTQYF. The CDR3 DNA sequence: TGTGCCAGCAGTGGGGGGACTAGCGGGAGCGTGGATACGCAGTATTTT.

Details on this clonotype: This may come from a read error, since a much larger clone is one base off. The chain employs TRBV11-2 and TRBJ1-1; possible D gene TRBD1, 5 bases. The CDR3 consists of 14 residues. From germline, CDR1 is SGHAT and CDR2 FQNNGV. Here the CDR3 reads CVSSLGLQGTEAFF. CDR3 nucleotides: TGTGTCAGCAGCTTAGGGCTCCAGGGCACTGAAGCTTTCTTT.

The CDR3 here is CASSEPGLWSGYTF. DNA for the CDR3: TGTGCCAGCAGTGAACCCGGACTTTGGAGCGGCTACACCTTC. The V call is TRBV25-1, the J call TRBJ1-2, with unresolved D. Trimming removed 2 bases at V and 8 bases at J, with 15 bases between. This CDR3 region has 14 residues. Germline V lookup: CDR1 MGHDK, CDR2 SYGVNS.

The rearrangement links TRBV13 to TRBJ2-5; 10 nucleotides match TRBD2. J was trimmed by 4 bases and V by 2 bases; bases with no gene match: 7. This CDR3 comprises 16 residues. CDR1 and CDR2 from the germline V gene are PRHDT and FYEKMQ (reference sequence). CDR3 sequence reads: CASSLKAGGPRETQYF. CDR3 coding DNA: TGTGCCAGCAGCTTAAAAGCGGGAGGGCCTAGAGAGACCCAGTACTTC.

The sample holds many counts of this clonotype. The CDR3 region has the DNA TGTGCCAGCAGGCGGGAGGGGGGCGGCAATCAGCCCCAGCATTTT. This translates into CASRREGGGNQPQHF. The chain uses TRBV28 and TRBJ1-5, with D tentatively TRBD1 (6 bases). V dropped 6 bases and J dropped 2 bases, with 14 bases sitting between them. This CDR3 has 15 residues. Germline V CDR1 and CDR2: MDHEN, SYDVKM.

This clonotype has ten or more counts. CDR3 sequence: CSASSGTGVSEQYF. The DNA for the CDR3 is TGCAGTGCTTCAAGCGGGACTGGGGTTAGTGAGCAGTACTTC. The chain is built from TRBV20-1 and TRBJ2-7; TRBD2 matches at 7 bases. This CDR3 region has 14 residues. The germline gives CDR1 DFQATT, CDR2 SNEGSKA (reference sequence). J was trimmed by 7 bases and V by 5 bases; bases with no gene match: 14.

The CDR3 here is CASSQTGANSPLHF. DNA for the CDR3: TGCGCCAGCAGCCAAACAGGGGCAAATTCACCCCTCCACTTT. The chain couples TRBV4-1 to TRBJ1-6; TRBD1 matches at 7 bases. Germline CDR1 MGHRA, CDR2 YSYEKL. The trim removed 2 bases at V and 7 bases at J, leaving 2 bases unmatched. This CDR3 is built from 14 residues.

This clonotype occurred a few times. This chain links TRBV9 with TRBJ2-1, with D unclear. The CDR3 sequence is 11 residues long. With 3 bases removed from V and 10 bases from J, the gap between germline ends came to 8 bases. Germline CDR1 reads SGDLS; CDR2 reads YYNGEE. CDR3 protein: CASSAIGEQFF. CDR3 sequence (DNA): TGTGCCAGCAGCGCGATCGGAGAGCAGTTCTTC. Filled out from reference TRBV9 and TRBJ2-1, the complete variable domain reads DSGVTQTPKHLITATGQRVTLRCSPRSGDLSVYWYQQSLDQGLQFLIQYYNGEERAKGNILERFSAQQFPDLHSELNLSSLELGDSALYFCASSAIGEQFFGPGTRLTVL.

This clonotype showed up just a few times. The chain has TRBV2 and TRBJ1-2, with a possible D match to TRBD1 (6 bases). Germline V gene data show CDR1 as SNHLY and CDR2 as FYNNEI. The CDR3 has 15 amino acids. With 4 bases removed from V and 2 bases from J, the gap between germline ends came to 14 bases. This chain's CDR3 is CASSAMGAGNYGYTF. The CDR3 bases are TGTGCCAGCAGTGCTATGGGGGCAGGAAACTATGGCTACACCTTC.

This clonotype showed up many times. The chain has TRBV28 and TRBJ2-4, with D perhaps matching TRBD2 (5 bases). The CDR3 covers 16 residues. Trimming took 4 bases from V and 7 from J, leaving 20 bases between them. The V gene's germline CDR1 is MDHEN and CDR2 SYDVKM. The CDR3 DNA reads as TGTGCCAGCAGTTCGGCCGTTGATGGGAGTTATAACATTCAGTACTTC. It yields the protein CASSSAVDGSYNIQYF. Drawing the rest from reference TRBV28 and TRBJ2-4, the complete variable domain is DVKVTQSSRYLVKRTGEKVFLECVQDMDHENMFWYRQDPGLGLRLIYFSYDVKMKEKGDIPEGYSVSREKKERFSLILESASTNQTSMYLCASSSAVDGSYNIQYFGAGTRLSVL.

This clonotype was counted at least ten times. This rearrangement joins TRBV7-8 to TRBJ2-5; 8 nucleotides match TRBD2. Germline V gene data show CDR1 as SGHVS and CDR2 as FQNEAQ. The CDR3 loop spans 17 amino acids. V dropped 1 base and J dropped 5; count of bases not matched to a gene: 12. The CDR3 sequence: CASSLVGGLAARETQYF. The CDR3, as DNA: TGTGCCAGCAGCTTAGTGGGCGGACTAGCAGCTCGGGAGACCCAGTACTTC.

The chain has TRBV29-1 and TRBJ2-3; maybe TRBD2 (6 bases). The length of the CDR3 is 15 residues. Germline lookup yields CDR1 SQVTM and CDR2 ANQGSEA. V was shortened by 6 bases and J by 2 bases, with 18 bases between the two germline ends. CDR3: CSVIRRDSYTDTQYF. Written as DNA, the CDR3 is TGCAGCGTGATTCGCCGGGACTCATACACAGATACGCAGTATTTT.

The rearrangement uses TRBV4-2 and TRBJ2-7; 9 bases are a match to TRBD2. V dropped 4 bases and J dropped 7; count of bases not matched to a gene: 14. The germline CDR1 and CDR2 sequences are LGHNA and YNFKEQ. The CDR3 is 16 residues long. The CDR3 sequence: CASSRAGASGTREQYF. CDR3 DNA sequence: TGTGCCAGCAGCCGAGCCGGGGCTAGCGGGACGAGGGAGCAGTACTTC.

This rearrangement joins TRBV6-5 to TRBJ2-3; D is unclear. The V and J ends lost 2 bases and 4 bases respectively, with 13 bases between them. The CDR3 is 15 amino acids. Per germline, CDR1 MNHEY and CDR2 SVGAGI. The CDR3 loop reads CASSYRGFPPDTQYF. The CDR3 DNA reads as TGTGCCAGCAGTTACAGAGGCTTTCCCCCAGATACGCAGTATTTT.

Only a few counts were recorded for this clonotype. V gene TRBV7-9 combines with J gene TRBJ1-5; 12 bases agree with TRBD1. Looked up from germline, CDR1 is SEHNR and CDR2 is FQNEAQ (reference sequence). There are 15 residues in the CDR3. V dropped 4 bases and J dropped 6; count of bases not matched to a gene: 4. The CDR3 nucleotides read TGTGCCAGCAGCTCCGGGACAGGGGGCGTTCAGCCCCAGCATTTT. As protein: CASSSGTGGVQPQHF.

CDR3 amino acids: CAWSVRLTGELFF. The CDR3 DNA reads as TGTGCCTGGAGTGTACGACTCACCGGGGAGCTGTTTTTT. V usage is TRBV30 and J usage is TRBJ2-2, with no clear D. Germline values: CDR1 GTSNPN, CDR2 SVGIG (reference sequence). V was shortened by 0 bases and J by 4 bases, with 6 bases between the two germline ends. This CDR3 contains 13 residues.